The rows below give T cell receptor beta chains drawn from one sample of a study of cytomegalovirus exposure and HLA in healthy donors. Method: immunoSEQ multiplex PCR; TCRdb's copy keeps in-frame clones and lacks some. The table includes 130,000 or so clones, 82% detected once. The sample consisted of PBMCs. Receptors were obtained from a woman aged 40 to 50 in good health and CMV-seronegative. CDR3s include the opening cysteine and the closing phenylalanine or tryptophan. A D gene is named only where the DNA matches it firmly. Part of the rows lack a size; the others show once, few, many or a class for expanded clones.

J gene: TRBJ2-1
D gene: -
V gene: TRBV5-4
clone size: -
CDR3 DNA: TGTGCCAGCAGCTTGGTCGCTAGCTCCTACAATGAGCAGTTCTTC
CDR3 protein: CASSLVASSYNEQFF

J gene: TRBJ1-1
D gene: TRBD1
V gene: TRBV5-1
clone size: once
CDR3 DNA: TGCGCCAGCAGCTTGGGCTGGACAGGGCCAAACACTGAAGCTTTCTTT
CDR3 protein: CASSLGWTGPNTEAFF

J gene: TRBJ1-1
D gene: -
V gene: TRBV15
clone size: -
CDR3 DNA: TGTGCCACCAGCAGAGAACAGGGACTATACACTGAAGCTTTCTTT
CDR3 protein: CATSREQGLYTEAFF

J gene: TRBJ1-1
D gene: -
V gene: TRBV4-1
clone size: once
CDR3 DNA: TGCGCCAGCAGCCAAGCAGGGATCCTGAACACTGAAGCTTTCTTT
CDR3 protein: CASSQAGILNTEAFF

J gene: TRBJ1-3
D gene: -
V gene: TRBV18
clone size: -
CDR3 DNA: TGTGCCAGCTCACCAGGGGAGGCATACACCATATATTTT
CDR3 protein: CASSPGEAYTIYF

J gene: TRBJ1-1
D gene: -
V gene: TRBV7-9
clone size: -
CDR3 DNA: TGTGCCAGCAGCTTAGATTGGAGGGAAGCTTTCTTT
CDR3 protein: CASSLDWREAFF

J gene: TRBJ2-4
D gene: -
V gene: TRBV9
clone size: once
CDR3 DNA: TGTGCCAGCAGCGTAGACTCGCTGAGCATTCAGTACTTC
CDR3 protein: CASSVDSLSIQYF

J gene: TRBJ2-3
D gene: TRBD2
V gene: TRBV19
clone size: -
CDR3 DNA: TGTGCCGCCGGACGGGCGGGAGTCACAGATACGCAGTATTTT
CDR3 protein: CAAGRAGVTDTQYF

J gene: TRBJ2-1
D gene: TRBD2
V gene: TRBV6-4
clone size: -
CDR3 DNA: TGTGCCAGCAGTGACTCGATCCGACTAGCACGCGTGAATGAGCAGTTCTTC
CDR3 protein: CASSDSIRLARVNEQFF

J gene: TRBJ1-4
D gene: -
V gene: TRBV6-5
clone size: -
CDR3 DNA: TGTGCCAGCAGTTACTCTGGGGGGGCGGGGGAAAAACTGTTTTTT
CDR3 protein: CASSYSGGAGEKLFF

J gene: TRBJ1-3
D gene: TRBD1
V gene: TRBV5-4
clone size: -
CDR3 DNA: TGTGCCAGCAGCTCGGGACAGGGTAGTGGAAACACCATATATTTT
CDR3 protein: CASSSGQGSGNTIYF

J gene: TRBJ2-7
D gene: TRBD1
V gene: TRBV4-2
clone size: -
CDR3 DNA: TGTGCCAGCAGCCAAGCGACAGGGGGCGAGCAGTACTTC
CDR3 protein: CASSQATGGEQYF

J gene: TRBJ2-5
D gene: TRBD1
V gene: TRBV18
clone size: -
CDR3 DNA: TGTGCCAGCTCACCGACAGGGGCCAGGGAGACCCAGTACTTC
CDR3 protein: CASSPTGARETQYF

J gene: TRBJ2-7
D gene: TRBD1
V gene: TRBV7-6
clone size: -
CDR3 DNA: TGTGCCAGCAGCCTAGGACGGACAGGGGGCGACGAGCAGTACTTC
CDR3 protein: CASSLGRTGGDEQYF

J gene: TRBJ1-1
D gene: -
V gene: TRBV6-5
clone size: -
CDR3 DNA: TGTGCCAGCAGTTATGGGCTCACTGAAGCTTTCTTT
CDR3 protein: CASSYGLTEAFF

J gene: TRBJ1-2
D gene: TRBD1
V gene: TRBV27
clone size: -
CDR3 DNA: TGTGCCAGCAGTTTATCGTGGACAGGGGGCAACTATGGCTACACCTTC
CDR3 protein: CASSLSWTGGNYGYTF

J gene: TRBJ2-4
D gene: -
V gene: TRBV5-1
clone size: -
CDR3 DNA: TGCGCCAGCAGCCTGGGGCTTCCCCAAAACATTCAGTACTTC
CDR3 protein: CASSLGLPQNIQYF

J gene: TRBJ2-1
D gene: TRBD2
V gene: TRBV6-4
clone size: -
CDR3 DNA: TGTGCCAGCAGGGGACTAGGCTTCGACAATGAGCAGTTCTTC
CDR3 protein: CASRGLGFDNEQFF

J gene: TRBJ2-1
D gene: -
V gene: TRBV27
clone size: -
CDR3 DNA: TGTGCCAGCAGAAGACTAGTCGCTGGTGAGCAGTTCTTC
CDR3 protein: CASRRLVAGEQFF

J gene: TRBJ2-1
D gene: TRBD2
V gene: TRBV9
clone size: -
CDR3 DNA: TGTGCCAGCAGCGAACTAGCGGGAGTTTCCTACAATGAGCAGTTCTTC
CDR3 protein: CASSELAGVSYNEQFF

J gene: TRBJ2-3
D gene: TRBD2
V gene: TRBV27
clone size: -
CDR3 DNA: TGTGCCAGCAGAAGCGGGAAGAAACCCACTAGCACAGATACGCAGTATTTT
CDR3 protein: CASRSGKKPTSTDTQYF

J gene: TRBJ2-1
D gene: TRBD1
V gene: TRBV23-1
clone size: once
CDR3 DNA: TGCGCCAGCACCCAATCGGGACAGGGCTATGAGCAGTTCTTC
CDR3 protein: CASTQSGQGYEQFF

J gene: TRBJ1-2
D gene: -
V gene: TRBV2
clone size: -
CDR3 DNA: TGTGCCACCGGCCTCTCACAGGGCTATGGCTACACCTTC
CDR3 protein: CATGLSQGYGYTF

J gene: TRBJ2-7
D gene: TRBD2
V gene: TRBV19
clone size: -
CDR3 DNA: TGTGCCAGTAGTATTTTAGCGGGCTCATTAAGCGAGCAGTACTTC
CDR3 protein: CASSILAGSLSEQYF

J gene: TRBJ2-1
D gene: TRBD2
V gene: TRBV27
clone size: few
CDR3 DNA: TGTGCCAGCAGTTCCCGAGGCGGGAGACCCCATGAGCAGTTCTTC
CDR3 protein: CASSSRGGRPHEQFF

J gene: TRBJ2-1
D gene: -
V gene: TRBV18
clone size: -
CDR3 DNA: TGTGCCAGCTCACCAGAGGCGGGTATTTGGAATGAGCAGTTCTTC
CDR3 protein: CASSPEAGIWNEQFF

J gene: TRBJ2-6
D gene: -
V gene: TRBV10-3
clone size: -
CDR3 DNA: TGTGCCATCAGTGAGTCTATCTCTGGGGCCAACGTCCTGACTTTC
CDR3 protein: CAISESISGANVLTF

J gene: TRBJ1-3
D gene: TRBD1
V gene: TRBV6-6
clone size: -
CDR3 DNA: TGTGCCAGCAGCCAGAGTGGACAGGTTTTTGGAAACACCATATATTTT
CDR3 protein: CASSQSGQVFGNTIYF

J gene: TRBJ1-2
D gene: -
V gene: TRBV6-5
clone size: -
CDR3 DNA: TGTGCCAGCAGTACCAGGACTCAACGGGACTATGGCTACACCTTC
CDR3 protein: CASSTRTQRDYGYTF

J gene: TRBJ2-5
D gene: TRBD2
V gene: TRBV28
clone size: -
CDR3 DNA: TGTGCCAGCAGTCCCTCGGGACTAGGGGGGATTACAGAGACCCAGTACTTC
CDR3 protein: CASSPSGLGGITETQYF

J gene: TRBJ2-7
D gene: -
V gene: TRBV6-1
clone size: -
CDR3 DNA: TGTGCCAGCAGTGATTCAGTATTCCGCTACGAGCAGTACTTC
CDR3 protein: CASSDSVFRYEQYF

J gene: TRBJ2-1
D gene: TRBD2
V gene: TRBV2
clone size: -
CDR3 DNA: TGTGCCAGCAGTGAACCCCGGAGTAGCGGGAGGGCGTGGCCCACCAACAATGAGCAGTTCTTC
CDR3 protein: CASSEPRSSGRAWPTNNEQFF

J gene: TRBJ2-1
D gene: -
V gene: TRBV5-6
clone size: -
CDR3 DNA: TGTGCCAGCAGCTTGGCCCCTCTGGGAAGGAGGTCCTACAATGAGCAGTTCTTC
CDR3 protein: CASSLAPLGRRSYNEQFF

J gene: TRBJ2-7
D gene: -
V gene: TRBV4-1
clone size: -
CDR3 DNA: TGCGCCAGCAGCCCCGCCCGGGGTACCTACGAGCAGTACTTC
CDR3 protein: CASSPARGTYEQYF

J gene: TRBJ2-7
D gene: TRBD1
V gene: TRBV7-9
clone size: -
CDR3 DNA: TGTGCCAGCAGCAGATACAGGGGGCGGTCCTTCTACGAGCAGTACTTC
CDR3 protein: CASSRYRGRSFYEQYF

J gene: TRBJ2-5
D gene: TRBD2
V gene: TRBV7-6
clone size: -
CDR3 DNA: TGTGCCAGCAGCTTTCTAGCGGGAGGGAGTTTGGGGCAAGAGACCCAGTACTTC
CDR3 protein: CASSFLAGGSLGQETQYF

J gene: TRBJ1-2
D gene: -
V gene: TRBV4-3
clone size: -
CDR3 DNA: TGCGCCAGCAGCCAAGATGACCGCGGGGAGGACTATGGCTACACCTTC
CDR3 protein: CASSQDDRGEDYGYTF

J gene: TRBJ2-5
D gene: -
V gene: TRBV5-8
clone size: -
CDR3 DNA: TGTGCCAGCAGTTTACAGGTTATGGAGACCCAGTACTTC
CDR3 protein: CASSLQVMETQYF